What follows is one T cell receptor (beta chain) and its context. Antigen: not known. This record belongs to a study of long-term antiretroviral therapy in people with HIV. Study-level findings and limits: Drawn between the mid-2000s and the late 2010s, the blood was possibly obtained under older ART regimens.

The study drew at least one pre-ART and at least two post-ART PBMC samples from every donor. This CDR3 has 15 amino acids. Germline CDR1 is SGHTA and CDR2 is FQGNSA. Trimming took off 4 bases at V and 8 bases at J, with 20 bases between the two ends. Researchers ran immunoSEQ v3.0 at survey level. Profiling relied on immunoSEQ multiplex PCR, and the TCRdb table lists in-frame clones only, not all of them. The sample includes roughly 29,000 clones, about 95% of them seen just once. The source of this sequence is a man aged 25 to 40 with HIV. The chain links TRBV7-2 to TRBJ1-2; D may be TRBD1 (6 bases). Here the sequenced sample was unsorted PBMCs, taken 5.3 years after starting antiretroviral therapy. CDR3: CASSSLAPGVEGYTF. The CDR3 DNA sequence: TGTGCCAGCAGCTCTTTAGCCCCAGGGGTGGAAGGCTACACCTTC.